A single sample is the source of the 13 T cell receptor beta chains below, sequenced in a study of blood T cell repertoires in COVID-19. The protocol was immunoSEQ multiplex PCR, while the TCRdb copy is restricted to in-frame clones and leaves out a portion. The table lists 190,000 or so clones, about 84% of them singletons. Sequencing was performed on PBMCs or T cells enriched from blood (not recorded which). Receptor source: a woman aged 25-40 years who had recovered from COVID-19.

This chain connects TRBV7-3 to TRBJ1-2, with D uncertain. Germline V lookup: CDR1 SGHTA, CDR2 FQGTGA. The CDR3 extends over 14 amino acids. V was cut by 5 bases and J by 6 bases, with 16 bases left in between. The CDR3 nucleotides read TGTGCCAGCAGCCCAGCGGGTTCAGGAGATGGCTACACCTTC. It encodes CASSPAGSGDGYTF.

The rearrangement links TRBV5-1 to TRBJ2-1; TRBD2 is a possible D gene (5 bases). The CDR3 consists of 17 residues. With 4 bases removed from V and 1 base from J, the gap between germline ends came to 18 bases. In germline, CDR1 is SGHRS, CDR2 YFSETQ. This chain's CDR3 is CASSPRGGVSSYNEQFF. CDR3 coding DNA: TGCGCCAGCAGCCCCCGGGGTGGGGTGAGTTCCTACAATGAGCAGTTCTTC. Combining the CDR3 with reference TRBV5-1 and TRBJ2-1 gives the whole variable domain KAGVTQTPRYLIKTRGQQVTLSCSPISGHRSVSWYQQTPGQGLQFLFEYFSETQRNKGNFPGRFSGRQFSNSRSEMNVSTLELGDSALYLCASSPRGGVSSYNEQFFGPGTRLTVL.

The chain carries TRBV18 and TRBJ1-6, with D possibly TRBD1 on 5 matching bases. The germline gives CDR1 KGHSH, CDR2 LQKENI. Between the trimmed V and J ends, which lost 3 bases and 7 bases, there was a span of 7 bases. The CDR3 consists of 13 residues. CDR3 protein: CASSPNRNSPLHF. The CDR3 bases are TGTGCCAGCTCACCCAACAGGAATTCACCCCTCCACTTT.

The chain recombines TRBV7-2 with TRBJ2-1, with TRBD2 matching 8 bases. The CDR3 spans 13 residues. CDR1 is SGHTA and CDR2 is FQGNSA in the germline V gene. V lost 1 base and J lost 9; bases outside the gene matches: 2. The CDR3 sequence: CASSLGLAGEQFF. DNA for the CDR3: TGTGCCAGCAGCTTAGGGCTAGCGGGTGAGCAGTTCTTC.

The V gene is TRBV29-1, the J gene TRBJ2-7, with TRBD2 matching over 12 bases. V was pared by 6 bases and J by 2 bases, with 5 bases of the junction left unmatched. CDR1 is SQVTM and CDR2 is ANQGSEA in the germline V gene. This CDR3 is 14 amino acids long. Written as DNA, the CDR3 is TGCAGCGTGCCTACTAGCGGGAGGCCCTACGAGCAGTACTTC. It is translated as CSVPTSGRPYEQYF.

The genes are TRBV5-1 and TRBJ1-5, with D possibly TRBD1 on 6 matching bases. Germline V gives CDR1 SGHRS, CDR2 YFSETQ. This CDR3 contains 16 residues. The V and J ends lost 0 bases and 4 bases respectively, with 14 bases between them. The CDR3 DNA is TGCGCCAGCAGCTTGGGGCCTACAGGGTCAAATCAGCCCCAGCATTTT. Translated: CASSLGPTGSNQPQHF.

V is TRBV2 and J is TRBJ2-7; 10 positions match TRBD2. There are 15 residues in the CDR3. Germline lookup yields CDR1 SNHLY and CDR2 FYNNEI. With 1 base clipped from V and 7 bases from J, the junction kept 7 bases outside the gene matches. The CDR3: CASSEGSSGSFEQYF. In nucleotides, the CDR3 is TGTGCCAGCAGTGAAGGGTCTAGCGGGAGTTTTGAGCAGTACTTC.

The table lists this clone with a few counts. J is TRBJ2-1 and V is TRBV27; 9 bases are a match to TRBD2. There are 16 residues in the CDR3. Trimming took 6 bases from V and 5 from J; bases not matched to a gene: 11. CDR1 and CDR2 (germline): MNHEY, SMNVEV (reference sequence). CDR3 bases: TGTGCCAGCAGGGGGGACCGTCTAGCGGGAAACAATGAGCAGTTCTTC. Translating gives CASRGDRLAGNNEQFF.

The chain uses TRBV27 and TRBJ2-3; 12 positions match TRBD2. CDR1 and CDR2 (germline): MNHEY, SMNVEV (reference sequence). The V and J ends lost 1 base and 6 bases, in that order; junction bases with no gene match: 8. The CDR3 extends over 17 amino acids. The CDR3 nucleotides read TGTGCCAGCAGTTTATTACGGGCTAGCGGGAGGGATGATACGCAGTATTTT. Amino acid sequence: CASSLLRASGRDDTQYF.

V and J are TRBV2 and TRBJ2-1, with D perhaps matching TRBD2 (7 bases). V lost 6 bases and J lost 4, with 16 bases in between. The CDR3 consists of 15 residues. Germline V gene data show CDR1 as SNHLY and CDR2 as FYNNEI. The CDR3, as DNA: TGTGCCAGCAGAGAGGGGGGACTATTATACAATGAGCAGTTCTTC. Residues: CASREGGLLYNEQFF.

The chain employs TRBV7-6 and TRBJ1-4, with D possibly being TRBD1 (5 bases). Germline loops: CDR1 SGHVS, CDR2 FNYEAQ. The CDR3 has 14 residues. The V end lost 5 bases, the J end lost 4 bases, and 11 bases lay between the germline ends. For the CDR3, the DNA is TGTGCCAGCAGCCCCAGGGTAGATAATGAAAAACTGTTTTTT. This translates into CASSPRVDNEKLFF.

This chain joins TRBV6-5 and TRBJ2-7; 7 positions match TRBD1. V lost 2 bases, J lost 3 bases, and 1 base stayed unmatched. CDR1 MNHEY and CDR2 SVGAGI come from the germline V gene. CDR3 size: 13 residues. The CDR3 protein is CASSYRDSYEQYF. As DNA, the CDR3 is TGTGCCAGCAGTTACAGGGACAGCTACGAGCAGTACTTC.

The CDR3 sequence: CASSVTGGDSNQPQHF. In DNA form, the CDR3 reads TGTGCCAGCAGTGTTACAGGGGGAGACTCTAATCAGCCCCAGCATTTT. The V gene is TRBV6-4, the J gene TRBJ1-5; TRBD1 matches 8 bases. Trimming removed 4 bases from V and 4 bases from J; junction bases left unmatched: 9. There are 16 residues in the CDR3. Germline lookup yields CDR1 MRHNA and CDR2 SNTAGT.